Included here is one T cell receptor beta chain sequence, with context. What it recognizes is unknown. The data derive from a study of a mutant IDH1 vaccine in newly diagnosed glioma. As for the study in general: Patients received vaccination from 4-6 weeks after radiotherapy alone, or with temozolomide cycles.

Germline CDR1 reads SNHLY; CDR2 reads FYNNEI. The CDR3 runs 14 residues. With 8 bases removed from V and 7 bases from J, the gap between germline ends came to 20 bases. Study conclusions and caveats: Pseudoprogression appeared independent of alterations in top peripheral clonotypes.

Generated by immunoSEQ multiplex PCR, the TCRdb table keeps only in-frame clones and is missing some. This sample has 65,000 to 85,000 clones; roughly 86% occur once, and the top ten carry about 2%. Time point in this sample: week 35, safety follow-up. Every vaccination contained 300 ug of the mutant IDH1 20-mer peptide and was paired with topical imiquimod. This rearrangement joins TRBV2 to TRBJ1-1, with a tentative D call TRBD1 (6 bases). The source material was PBMCs, sampled from a glioma patient whose treatment included an IDH1 peptide vaccine. This sequence originates from a man aged 25 to 40 with glioma. The CDR3 region is CASGSRALRGEAFF. In nucleotides, the CDR3 is TGTGCCAGCGGTTCTCGGGCCCTCAGGGGTGAAGCTTTCTTT.